Below, 25 T cell receptor beta chains from the same sample are listed, as sequenced in a study of T cells after yellow fever vaccination. One entry per CDR3 protein, called by TCRdb with MiXCR from the 5' RACE reads. This table has tens of thousands of distinct CDR3 sequences, roughly a tenth appearing once. The material sequenced was PBMCs, either bulk or a sorted T-cell subset (CD4+, CD8+, memory, or dextramer-sorted; not recorded which), taken roughly 15 days after the first yellow fever vaccination. The receptors originated from a man between 18 and 29 years old who received the YFV17D yellow fever vaccine.

This clonotype was seen ten or more times. This chain connects TRBV29-1 to TRBJ1-4, with D unresolved. Trimming removed 3 bases from V and 4 bases from J, with 6 bases in between. The CDR3 covers 12 residues. Germline V gene sequence: CDR1 SQVTM, CDR2 ANQGSEA. CDR3 sequence (DNA): TGCAGCGTTGAGAGGGTTAATGAAAAACTGTTTTTT. It codes for CSVERVNEKLFF.

The sample holds many counts of this clonotype. The chain is built from TRBV5-6 and TRBJ2-7; D unresolved. This CDR3 has 14 residues. Trimming cost V 2 bases and J 0 bases, with 9 bases left between them. Germline CDR1 reads SGHDT; CDR2 reads YYEEEE. CDR3 bases: TGTGCCAGCAGCTTCCGGGCGACCTCCTACGAGCAGTACGTC. Its protein is CASSFRATSYEQYV.

This clonotype was observed at least ten times. This chain links TRBV27 with TRBJ2-1, with 10 bases aligning to TRBD2. The CDR3 sequence is 17 residues long. Trimming at V came to 3 bases and at J to 0 bases, leaving 5 bases not matched to a gene. Germline V CDR1 and CDR2: MNHEY, SMNVEV (reference sequence). The CDR3 nucleotides read TGTGCCAGCAGTTTGACCCTAGCGGGGGCCTCCTACAATGAGCAGTTCTTC. As protein: CASSLTLAGASYNEQFF.

Ten or more counts support this clonotype. This rearrangement joins TRBV24-1 to TRBJ2-3, with TRBD1 matching 7 bases. The CDR3 spans 18 residues. V shed 0 bases and J 1 base; nucleotides not matched to a gene: 9. CDR1 KGHDR and CDR2 SFDVKD come from the germline V gene. The CDR3 reads CATSDLRGPGGGTDTQYF. The CDR3 region has the DNA TGTGCCACCAGTGATTTGCGAGGTCCAGGGGGAGGCACAGATACGCAGTATTTT.

There are a few counts of this clonotype. The chain couples TRBV28 to TRBJ1-5, with a weak D call TRBD1 (5 bases). Per the germline V gene, CDR1 is MDHEN and CDR2 is SYDVKM. V lost 5 bases, J lost 1 base, and 12 bases lay in between. CDR3 length equals 15 residues. CDR3 sequence reads: CASSIAQGSNQPQHF. CDR3 bases: TGTGCCAGCAGTATCGCCCAGGGAAGCAATCAGCCCCAGCATTTT. The complete variable domain, with remaining parts taken from reference TRBV28 and TRBJ1-5, reads DVKVTQSSRYLVKRTGEKVFLECVQDMDHENMFWYRQDPGLGLRLIYFSYDVKMKEKGDIPEGYSVSREKKERFSLILESASTNQTSMYLCASSIAQGSNQPQHFGDGTRLSIL.

This clonotype was seen only a few times. This chain links TRBV29-1 with TRBJ1-1; D may be TRBD1 (5 bases). The CDR3 extends over 10 amino acids. Per germline, CDR1 SQVTM and CDR2 ANQGSEA. Between the trimmed V and J ends, which lost 7 bases and 7 bases, there was a span of 10 bases. CDR3: CSDDSFEAFF. The DNA for the CDR3 is TGCAGCGATGACAGTTTTGAAGCTTTCTTT. Drawing the rest from reference TRBV29-1 and TRBJ1-1, the complete variable domain is SAVISQKPSRDICQRGTSLTIQCQVDSQVTMMFWYRQQPGQSLTLIATANQGSEATYESGFVIDKFPISRPNLTFSTLTVSNMSPEDSSIYLCSDDSFEAFFGQGTRLTVV.

In its sample, this clonotype was seen many times. This chain uses TRBV18 with TRBJ2-7; D remains ambiguous. The CDR3 sequence is 13 residues long. Germline CDR1 KGHSH, CDR2 LQKENI. Deletions cut 4 bases from V and 3 bases from J, with 10 bases between. In DNA form, the CDR3 reads TGTGCCAGCTCACTAAGCCAGGTCTACGAGCAGTACGTC. As protein: CASSLSQVYEQYV.

Regarding this clonotype: This may be a read error, as it is one base from a much larger clone. This chain uses TRBV10-3 with TRBJ2-3; TRBD2 matches 12 bases. The germline gives CDR1 ENHRY, CDR2 SYGVKD. The CDR3 extends over 15 amino acids. Germline trimming cut 3 bases from V and 6 bases from J; bases unmatched to any gene: 4. In nucleotides, the CDR3 is TGTGCCATCAGTGAACTAGCGGGGGGCTGGGATACGCAGTATTTT. This sequence encodes CAISELAGGWDTQYF.

This clonotype has at least ten counts. The genes are TRBV6-2 or TRBV6-3 and TRBJ2-5, with D possibly TRBD1 on 5 matching bases. The CDR3 covers 15 residues. CDR1 is MNHEY and CDR2 is SVGEGT in the germline V gene. Trimming pared 5 bases from V and 2 bases from J, leaving 15 bases between. The CDR3 sequence: CASSDLRQMQETQYF. The CDR3 DNA reads TGTGCCAGCAGTGACCTCAGACAGATGCAAGAGACCCAGTACTTC.

This clonotype was counted a few times. The rearrangement links TRBV5-4 to TRBJ2-1, with TRBD2 identical over 7 bases. J gave up 2 bases and V 4 bases, and 9 bases lay outside the gene matches. The germline CDR1 and CDR2 sequences are SGHNT and YYREEE (reference sequence). This CDR3 comprises 16 residues. The CDR3: CASSTRQGTTYNEQFF. The CDR3 nucleotides are TGTGCCAGCAGCACGCGGCAAGGGACTACCTACAATGAGCAGTTCTTC.

There are many counts of this clonotype. V and J are TRBV3-1 and TRBJ2-1; D perhaps matches TRBD1 (6 bases). The length of the CDR3 is 15 residues. The V end lost 4 bases, the J end lost 3 bases, and 13 bases lay between the germline ends. Germline V CDR1 and CDR2: LGHDT, YNNKEL (reference sequence). The CDR3 region has the DNA TGTGCCAGCAGCCCCGGCCGGACAGTCTACAATGAGCAGTTCTTC. Translating it yields CASSPGRTVYNEQFF.

As to this clonotype: A much larger clone lies a single base off, so this may be a read error. The chain carries TRBV9 and TRBJ2-5; 10 positions match TRBD2. The CDR3 contains 15 residues. The germline CDR1 and CDR2 sequences are SGDLS and YYNGEE. V was pared by 3 bases and J by 5 bases, with 7 bases of the junction left unmatched. CDR3 protein: CASSGSGGQWETQYF. In DNA, the CDR3 is TGTGCCAGCAGCGGTAGCGGGGGGCAGTGGGAGACCCAGTACTTC.

In this sample, this clonotype turned up many times. The chain employs TRBV5-4 and TRBJ1-3; D is undetermined. Per the germline V gene, CDR1 is SGHNT and CDR2 is YYREEE (reference sequence). The CDR3 sequence is 12 residues long. Trimming removed 4 bases from V and 1 base from J, with 3 bases in between. The CDR3 loop reads CASSLSGNTIYF. The CDR3 DNA follows: TGTGCCAGCAGCCTTTCTGGAAACACCATATATTTT.

This clonotype was observed many times. The chain joins TRBV5-1 to TRBJ1-1; D gene unclear. Trimming removed 2 bases from V and 1 base from J, with 6 bases in between. From germline, CDR1 is SGHRS and CDR2 YFSETQ. This CDR3 contains 13 residues. The CDR3 DNA reads TGCGCCAGCAGCTTAGGACCGAACACTGAAGCTTTCTTT. Its protein product is CASSLGPNTEAFF. Using reference TRBV5-1 and TRBJ1-1 for the parts outside the CDR3, the full variable domain is KAGVTQTPRYLIKTRGQQVTLSCSPISGHRSVSWYQQTPGQGLQFLFEYFSETQRNKGNFPGRFSGRQFSNSRSEMNVSTLELGDSALYLCASSLGPNTEAFFGQGTRLTVV.

This clonotype was counted at least ten times. The V and J genes are TRBV5-1 and TRBJ1-5; TRBD1 aligns across 7 bases. Germline CDR1 is SGHRS and CDR2 is YFSETQ. Losses at the gene ends were 0 bases for V and 6 bases for J; bases not matched to a gene: 3. The CDR3 extends over 14 amino acids. The CDR3 nucleotides are TGCGCCAGCAGCTTGGTCGACAGGGCTCAGCCCCAGCATTTT. Its translation is CASSLVDRAQPQHF.

At least ten counts were recorded for this clonotype. The chain recombines TRBV29-1 with TRBJ2-3, with TRBD2 identical over 9 bases. Germline loops: CDR1 SQVTM, CDR2 ANQGSEA. Trimming removed 7 bases from V and 4 bases from J; junction bases left unmatched: 15. This CDR3 has 16 residues. CDR3 nucleotide sequence: TGCAGCGCCGCGCCGTTTGCGGGGGGGCTGGCAGATACGCAGTATTTT. Translating gives CSAAPFAGGLADTQYF.

In this sample, this clonotype turned up many times. This chain links TRBV9 with TRBJ1-1, with unresolved D. This CDR3 contains 12 residues. CDR1 SGDLS and CDR2 YYNGEE come from the germline V gene. Trimming left V 5 bases short and J 7 bases short, with 12 bases between. This chain's CDR3 is CASSITHLEAFF. The DNA of the CDR3 is TGTGCCAGCAGTATCACTCACCTTGAAGCTTTCTTT.

Concerning this clonotype: Given a much more abundant clone one base away, this may be a read error. CDR3 residues: CASTTIGELFF. CDR3 nucleotide sequence: TGTGCCAGCACGACCATAGGGGAGCTGTTTTTT. The chain uses TRBV12-3 or TRBV12-4 and TRBJ2-2, with D uncertain. Trimming took off 7 bases at V and 8 bases at J, with 8 bases between the two ends. The CDR3 is 11 amino acids.

This clonotype was counted many times. The chain couples TRBV7-8 to TRBJ1-1; D is uncertain. The CDR3 is 14 amino acids. Trimming cost V 2 bases and J 1 base, with 8 bases left between them. Looked up from germline, CDR1 is SGHVS and CDR2 is FQNEAQ. The CDR3 sequence: CASSLTAGNTEAFF. The CDR3, as DNA: TGTGCCAGCAGCTTAACAGCAGGGAACACTGAAGCTTTCTTT.

This clonotype was counted ten times or more. V gene TRBV18 combines with J gene TRBJ2-5, with D uncertain. This CDR3 region has 13 residues. Germline CDR1 and CDR2: KGHSH and LQKENI. The V gene lost 0 bases and the J gene lost 1 base, with 3 bases spanning the gap. The CDR3 region is CASSPPAQETQYF. The CDR3 nucleotides read TGTGCCAGCTCACCACCGGCCCAAGAGACCCAGTACTTC.

There are many counts of this clonotype. The chain recombines TRBV20-1 with TRBJ2-2; a possible D gene is TRBD2 (5 bases). With 3 bases removed from V and 3 bases from J, the gap between germline ends came to 14 bases. Looked up from germline, CDR1 is DFQATT and CDR2 is SNEGSKA (reference sequence). The CDR3 spans 15 residues. The CDR3 sequence is CSASSPGGYTGELFF. The CDR3 DNA sequence: TGCAGTGCTAGTTCCCCAGGAGGTTACACCGGGGAGCTGTTTTTT.

This clonotype was found many times. V and J are TRBV20-1 and TRBJ2-4; 8 positions agree with TRBD2. The CDR3 is 14 amino acids. Germline CDR1 reads DFQATT; CDR2 reads SNEGSKA (reference sequence). With 6 bases clipped from V and 3 bases from J, the junction kept 7 bases outside the gene matches. CDR3 nucleotides: TGCAGTGCCCGGGGGGGCCAGGGCAAAAACATTCAGTACTTC. This gives the protein CSARGGQGKNIQYF.

Ten or more counts support this clonotype. This chain uses TRBV5-1 with TRBJ2-2; 7 bases align to TRBD1. The V segment lost 4 bases and the J segment 0 bases; nucleotides outside the gene matches: 6. Per germline, CDR1 SGHRS and CDR2 YFSETQ. This CDR3 region has 16 residues. DNA of the CDR3: TGCGCCAGCAGCCCAAGGACAGGATCGAACACCGGGGAGCTGTTTTTT. Translation gives CASSPRTGSNTGELFF.

The table lists this clonotype with many counts. V usage is TRBV3-1 and J usage is TRBJ1-5; weak D call: TRBD1 (5 bases). Per germline, CDR1 LGHDT and CDR2 YNNKEL (reference sequence). V lost 4 bases to trimming and J lost 5 bases, with 9 bases between them. This CDR3 comprises 13 residues. CDR3 in DNA: TGTGCCAGCAGCCCAGCCAGGGATCAGCCCCAGCATTTT. It translates to CASSPARDQPQHF.

In this sample, this clonotype turned up a few times. This chain links TRBV5-4 with TRBJ2-3, with D maybe TRBD2 (6 bases). CDR1 and CDR2 from the germline V gene are SGHNT and YYREEE (reference sequence). The CDR3 contains 14 residues. Between the trimmed V and J ends, which lost 2 bases and 1 base, there was a span of 8 bases. The chain's CDR3 is CASSFGGGTDTQYF. The CDR3, as DNA: TGTGCCAGCAGCTTCGGCGGGGGCACAGATACGCAGTATTTT.